The text below deals with one T cell receptor (beta chain). Its specificity is not known. TCRdb's copy holds only in-frame clones and misses some; the assay was immunoSEQ multiplex PCR. The data show 35,000 to 50,000 clones, with more than 85% seen just once and 10% held by the top ten. The CDR3 contains 15 residues. CDR1 is MNHNY and CDR2 is SVGAGI in the germline V gene (reference sequence). The V gene lost 0 bases and the J gene lost 7 bases, with 15 bases spanning the gap. This entry is derived from a study of T cells in localized non-small cell lung cancer. Findings of the study overall: Appearing in adjacent lung were a median approximately 60 of the top 100 tumor clones. Because sequencing included only one region (of the tumor), heterogeneity remains possible. Longer overall survival was associated with a higher density of T cells in the blood. There was higher T cell clonality in uninvolved adjacent lung than in tumor, and it was highest there.

The V call is TRBV6-6, the J call TRBJ1-2; D not resolved. The receptor comes from a woman between 40 and 69 years old with stage II lung adenocarcinoma. Sequenced here: PBMCs, sampled before any cancer treatment. The CDR3 region is CASSYSSWTAGGYTF. CDR3 nucleotides: TGTGCCAGCAGTTACTCCTCCTGGACCGCGGGTGGCTACACCTTC.